One sample yielded the 5 T cell receptor beta chains listed below, sequenced in a study of CD8+CD57+ T cells in acquired aplastic anemia. Investigators profiled TCR beta VDJ and CDR3 from genomic DNA template. MiXCR was run by TCRdb on the reads, yielding one entry per CDR3 protein. The profile shows 150,000 or so distinct CDR3 sequences, roughly 54% of them singletons. By flow cytometry, patients selected for sequencing had shown an expansion of CD8+CD57+ cells. The sample was sorted CD4+, CD8+, or CD8+CD57+ T cells (not recorded which) from PBMCs. Receptor source: a human donor with aplastic anemia.

In the case of this clonotype: A much larger clone differs by one base, so this may be a read error. J is TRBJ1-2 and V is TRBV25-1; D not certain. The CDR3 sequence is 14 residues long. The V gene's germline CDR1 is MGHDK and CDR2 SYGVNS. V gave up 1 base and J gave up 3 bases, with 9 bases separating them. This chain's CDR3 is CASSESKDYYGYTF. The CDR3 bases are TGTGCCAGCAGTGAATCCAAAGATTACTATGGCTACACCTTC.

This clonotype was seen at least ten times. The chain employs TRBV5-5 and TRBJ1-6, with a possible D match to TRBD1 (6 bases). This CDR3 spans 15 amino acids. The V end lost 6 bases, the J end lost 5 bases, and 15 bases lay between the germline ends. Germline CDR1 reads SGHKS; CDR2 reads YYEKEE (reference sequence). The CDR3 spells CASNLLGGDNSPLHF. DNA for the CDR3: TGTGCCAGCAACCTATTGGGGGGCGATAATTCACCCCTCCACTTT.

The chain employs TRBV7-9 and TRBJ1-2, with D perhaps TRBD1 (5 bases). Germline lookup yields CDR1 SEHNR and CDR2 FQNEAQ (reference sequence). Between the trimmed V and J ends, which lost 0 bases and 8 bases, there was a span of 10 bases. The CDR3 has 13 residues. The CDR3 bases are TGTGCCAGCAGCTTAGCGAAACAGGTGGGCTACACCTTC. This translates into CASSLAKQVGYTF.

This clonotype has at least ten counts. This CDR3 reads CASSLGQGYNEQFF. The DNA of the CDR3 is TGTGCCAGCAGCTTGGGACAGGGTTACAATGAGCAGTTCTTC. The rearrangement links TRBV7-7 to TRBJ2-1; 9 nucleotides align to TRBD1. Germline CDR1 and CDR2: SSHAT and FNYEAQ (reference sequence). The junction had 1 base not matched to a gene; V was cut back by 3 bases and J by 4 bases. The CDR3 sequence is 14 residues long.

V gene TRBV5-1 combines with J gene TRBJ2-3; D not certain. CDR3 size: 11 residues. Germline CDR1 and CDR2: SGHRS and YFSETQ. Trimming cost V 1 base and J 13 bases, with 10 bases left between them. As DNA, the CDR3 is TGCGCCAGCAGCTTGCCCAGCCCGGAGTATTTT. Translating gives CASSLPSPEYF.